A single sample is the source of the 32 T cell receptor beta chains below, sequenced in a study of blood T cell repertoires in COVID-19. Only in-frame clones appear in the TCRdb table, and some are missing; sequencing was by immunoSEQ multiplex PCR. The sample lists over 150,000 clones; roughly 90% were seen once. Source material: PBMCs or T cells enriched from blood (not recorded which). Receptors were obtained from a woman in her 30s who had recovered from COVID-19.

The chain couples TRBV6-2 or TRBV6-3 to TRBJ2-7, with 10 positions matching TRBD1. This CDR3 comprises 15 residues. Germline values: CDR1 MNHEY, CDR2 SVGEGT. Trimming took 4 bases from V and 5 from J; bases not matched to a gene: 8. The CDR3: CASSSTGTGDHEQYF. For the CDR3, the DNA is TGTGCCAGCAGTTCCACCGGGACAGGGGACCACGAGCAGTACTTC.

This chain joins TRBV6-5 and TRBJ2-1; 8 nucleotides align to TRBD1. The CDR3 runs to 15 residues. J gave up 6 bases and V 5 bases, and 9 bases lay outside the gene matches. Per germline, CDR1 MNHEY and CDR2 SVGAGI. The CDR3 DNA follows: TGTGCCAGCAGTATGACAGGGGCTCAGTTCAATGAGCAGTTCTTC. Its translation is CASSMTGAQFNEQFF.

The rearrangement uses TRBV2 and TRBJ2-5, with 9 bases lining up with TRBD2. Germline V CDR1 and CDR2: SNHLY, FYNNEI. Unmatched junction bases numbered 4, after V lost 4 bases and J lost 1 base. The CDR3 contains 15 residues. CDR3 amino acids: CASSGPSGAQETQYF. For the CDR3, the DNA is TGTGCCAGCAGTGGCCCTAGCGGGGCCCAAGAGACCCAGTACTTC.

This clone showed up just once. The genes are TRBV21-1 and TRBJ1-2; the DNA was not used to check the table's D call, TRBD1. TRBV21-1 is a known pseudogene. This CDR3 comprises 15 residues. The CDR3 DNA follows: TGTGCCAGCAGCAAAGATCGAGAACAGAAAAGTGGCTACACCTTC. This codes for CASSKDREQKSGYTF.

The chain carries TRBV6-5 and TRBJ2-1; D perhaps matches TRBD2 (6 bases). The CDR3 length is 14 residues. V lost 4 bases, J lost 8 bases, and 15 bases lay in between. From germline, CDR1 is MNHEY and CDR2 SVGAGI. The CDR3 DNA reads TGTGCCAGCAGTTTAATTGGGTCTAGCGATGAGCAGTTCTTC. Amino acid sequence: CASSLIGSSDEQFF.

This sequence joins TRBV6-2 or TRBV6-3 and TRBJ2-7; D perhaps matches TRBD1 (6 bases). The germline V and J ends were trimmed by 4 bases and 0 bases, with 13 bases remaining between them. Germline CDR1 reads MNHEY; CDR2 reads SVGEGT. CDR3 length: 15 amino acids. This CDR3 reads CASSSPGDNSYEQYF. CDR3 DNA sequence: TGTGCCAGCAGTTCCCCAGGGGATAACTCCTACGAGCAGTACTTC.

The J gene is TRBJ1-2, the V gene TRBV12-5; 8 nucleotides align to TRBD1. Germline V gene sequence: CDR1 LGHNT, CDR2 FRNRAP. The CDR3 consists of 14 residues. Trimming removed 4 bases from V and 7 bases from J; junction bases left unmatched: 8. For the CDR3, the DNA is TGTGCTAGTGGTTCTCTGGACAGGGTTGTTGGCTACACCTTC. Translating gives CASGSLDRVVGYTF.

The chain couples TRBV2 to TRBJ2-2, with a weak D call TRBD1 (6 bases). The germline V and J ends were trimmed by 9 bases and 1 base, with 12 bases remaining between them. CDR3 length: 14 residues. Per the germline V gene, CDR1 is SNHLY and CDR2 is FYNNEI. CDR3 residues: CARTGVMNTGELFF. In DNA form, the CDR3 reads TGTGCCAGGACAGGCGTCATGAACACCGGGGAGCTGTTTTTT. The variable domain in full, with the rest retrieved from reference TRBV2 and TRBJ2-2, is EPEVTQTPSHQVTQMGQEVILRCVPISNHLYFYWYRQILGQKVEFLVSFYNNEISEKSEIFDDQFSVERPDGSNFTLKIRSTKLEDSAMYFCARTGVMNTGELFFGEGSRLTVL.

The chain is built from TRBV5-6 and TRBJ1-5; D gene ambiguous. V was cut by 3 bases and J by 4 bases, with 11 bases left in between. CDR3 size: 14 residues. Germline CDR1 is SGHDT and CDR2 is YYEEEE. The CDR3 region is CASSSRLLNQPQHF. CDR3 in DNA: TGTGCCAGCAGCTCGAGGTTACTAAATCAGCCCCAGCATTTT. The full variable domain, rest sourced from reference TRBV5-6 and TRBJ1-5, is DAGVTQSPTHLIKTRGQQVTLRCSPKSGHDTVSWYQQALGQGPQFIFQYYEEEERQRGNFPDRFSGHQFPNYSSELNVNALLLGDSALYLCASSSRLLNQPQHFGDGTRLSIL.

This rearrangement joins TRBV28 to TRBJ1-1; D is ambiguous. This CDR3 spans 15 amino acids. V lost 10 bases and J lost 0, with 18 bases in between. CDR1 is MDHEN and CDR2 is SYDVKM in the germline V gene. CDR3 residues: CATEGRFRMNTEAFF. Written as DNA, the CDR3 is TGTGCCACCGAGGGCCGCTTCCGTATGAACACTGAAGCTTTCTTT.

This chain connects TRBV5-6 to TRBJ2-7; 9 positions match TRBD2. Unmatched junction bases numbered 9, after V lost 3 bases and J lost 5 bases. This CDR3 is built from 15 residues. Germline CDR1 reads SGHDT; CDR2 reads YYEEEE. DNA for the CDR3: TGTGCCAGCAGCTCCTACGGCGGGAGGGTCCACGAGCAGTACTTC. Residues: CASSSYGGRVHEQYF. The full variable domain, rest sourced from reference TRBV5-6 and TRBJ2-7, is DAGVTQSPTHLIKTRGQQVTLRCSPKSGHDTVSWYQQALGQGPQFIFQYYEEEERQRGNFPDRFSGHQFPNYSSELNVNALLLGDSALYLCASSSYGGRVHEQYFGPGTRLTVT.

This clone was counted a few times. This chain connects TRBV12-5 to TRBJ1-3; D ambiguous. CDR1 is LGHNT, CDR2 FRNRAP, per germline. V was trimmed by 1 base and J by 2 bases, leaving 12 bases between them. The CDR3 covers 16 residues. CDR3 protein: CASGLGREGTGNTIYF. CDR3 DNA: TGTGCTAGTGGTTTGGGGAGGGAAGGCACTGGAAACACCATATATTTT.

The CDR3, as DNA: TGCGCCAGCAGCCAACAGGGGCCGATCACTGAAGCTTTCTTT. Its translation is CASSQQGPITEAFF. The chain combines TRBV4-1 with TRBJ1-1, with TRBD1 as a possible D gene (6 bases). Germline V gene lookup returns CDR1 MGHRA and CDR2 YSYEKL. The CDR3 has 14 amino acids. Trimming removed 2 bases at V and 4 bases at J, with 11 bases between.

V is TRBV30 and J is TRBJ2-5, with TRBD2 as a possible D gene (7 bases). V gave up 3 bases and J gave up 6 bases, with 14 bases separating them. This CDR3 is 13 amino acids long. CDR1 and CDR2 (germline): GTSNPN, SVGIG (reference sequence). The CDR3, as DNA: TGTGCCTGGAGCGGGGGGCGCCTTCAGACCCAGTACTTC. This sequence encodes CAWSGGRLQTQYF.

This chain joins TRBV2 and TRBJ2-5; D is perhaps TRBD2 (6 bases). There are 12 residues in the CDR3. Trimming left V 10 bases short and J 5 bases short, with 14 bases between. Germline-derived CDR1 and CDR2 are SNHLY and FYNNEI. The chain's CDR3 is CATKEGRETQYF. CDR3 DNA: TGTGCCACCAAGGAGGGTAGGGAGACCCAGTACTTC.

The chain uses TRBV11-1 and TRBJ1-5; D call uncertain. The CDR3 loop spans 13 amino acids. Trimming stripped 4 bases from V and 0 bases from J, with 4 bases between. The germline V gene encodes CDR1 SGHAT and CDR2 FQDESV (reference sequence). The CDR3 DNA reads as TGTGCCAGCAGCTCCCATAGCAATCAGCCCCAGCATTTT. It translates to CASSSHSNQPQHF.

The V call is TRBV5-1, the J call TRBJ1-3, with a possible D match to TRBD1 (6 bases). V lost 4 bases to trimming and J lost 0 bases, with 17 bases between them. The CDR3 loop spans 17 amino acids. CDR1 is SGHRS and CDR2 is YFSETQ in the germline V gene. This chain's CDR3 is CASSPGGAGLSGNTIYF. CDR3 DNA: TGCGCCAGCAGCCCTGGGGGCGCAGGTCTCTCTGGAAACACCATATATTTT.

The rearrangement uses TRBV28 and TRBJ1-1; a weak D match, TRBD1 (5 bases). CDR3 length: 14 amino acids. Between the trimmed V and J ends, which lost 8 bases and 2 bases, there was a span of 15 bases. Germline CDR1 and CDR2: MDHEN and SYDVKM. The CDR3 DNA reads TGTGCCAGCTACCGGGGGGAGAGAAACACTGAAGCTTTCTTT. It is translated as CASYRGERNTEAFF.

This rearrangement joins TRBV6-2 or TRBV6-3 to TRBJ1-6; D perhaps matches TRBD1 (5 bases). From germline, CDR1 is MNHEY and CDR2 SVGEGT. V lost 2 bases and J lost 8, with 10 bases in between. The CDR3 is made up of 14 amino acids. The CDR3 here is CASSYDSSYSPLHF. The CDR3 nucleotides read TGTGCCAGCAGTTACGACAGTAGCTATTCACCCCTCCACTTT.

The chain is built from TRBV19 and TRBJ1-1, with 10 bases matching TRBD1. The germline V gene has CDR1 LNHDA and CDR2 SQIVND (reference sequence). The trim removed 2 bases at V and 5 bases at J, leaving 11 bases unmatched. This CDR3 is built from 17 residues. CDR3 DNA: TGTGCCAGTAGTATAAAGAGTTCGGGACAGGGGAGGACTGAAGCTTTCTTT. Protein product: CASSIKSSGQGRTEAFF.

V and J are TRBV27 and TRBJ2-3; 7 bases align to TRBD2. The CDR3 has 17 residues. Germline V gene data show CDR1 as MNHEY and CDR2 as SMNVEV (reference sequence). The junction had 10 bases not matched to a gene; V was cut back by 2 bases and J by 2 bases. This chain's CDR3 is CASSLKTSHTFTDTQYF. As DNA, the CDR3 is TGTGCCAGCAGTTTAAAGACTAGCCATACATTCACAGATACGCAGTATTTT.

The chain combines TRBV18 with TRBJ1-6; D ambiguous. The CDR3 totals 13 residues. From germline, CDR1 is KGHSH and CDR2 LQKENI. Trimming took off 5 bases at V and 9 bases at J, with 11 bases between the two ends. CDR3 in DNA: TGTGCCAGCTCAACCGACAATAGTTCACCCCTCCACTTT. Residues: CASSTDNSSPLHF.

The rearrangement uses TRBV7-2 and TRBJ2-3; 7 nucleotides line up with TRBD2. The V gene end was trimmed by 3 bases and the J gene end by 1 base; junction bases not matched to a gene: 4. Germline V lookup: CDR1 SGHTA, CDR2 FQGNSA. This CDR3 region has 15 residues. CDR3 region: CASSFRLAGTDTQYF. The CDR3 region has the DNA TGTGCCAGCAGCTTTAGGCTAGCGGGCACAGATACGCAGTATTTT.

The V call is TRBV30, the J call TRBJ1-2; no clear D gene. The CDR3 consists of 14 residues. Trimming removed 5 bases at V and 0 bases at J, with 13 bases between. Germline lookup yields CDR1 GTSNPN and CDR2 SVGIG (reference sequence). CDR3 protein: CAWDYHTSNYGYTF. CDR3 sequence (DNA): TGTGCCTGGGACTATCACACCTCTAACTATGGCTACACCTTC.

The rearrangement joins TRBV7-8 to TRBJ1-3; maybe TRBD1 (5 bases). Trimming took off 5 bases at V and 0 bases at J, with 11 bases between the two ends. CDR3 length equals 15 residues. CDR1 is SGHVS and CDR2 is FQNEAQ in the germline V gene. CDR3: CASSTTVRSGNTIYF. The CDR3 nucleotides read TGTGCCAGCAGCACGACAGTCCGCTCTGGAAACACCATATATTTT.

The chain has TRBV6-5 and TRBJ1-6; 7 nucleotides agree with TRBD1. This CDR3 spans 14 amino acids. The ends lost 5 bases at V and 10 bases at J; junction bases unmatched: 8. Germline V gene sequence: CDR1 MNHEY, CDR2 SVGAGI. The CDR3 loop is CASSTPGTVSPLHF. DNA for the CDR3: TGTGCCAGCAGTACCCCCGGGACAGTATCACCCCTCCACTTT.

The V gene is TRBV2, the J gene TRBJ2-7; 9 bases agree with TRBD1. The CDR3 consists of 14 residues. The germline CDR1 and CDR2 sequences are SNHLY and FYNNEI. Losses at the gene ends were 10 bases for V and 9 bases for J; bases not matched to a gene: 16. CDR3 region: CANFNPGTGFGQYF. The CDR3 DNA reads TGTGCCAACTTCAACCCCGGGACAGGGTTTGGGCAGTACTTC.

This chain joins TRBV29-1 and TRBJ2-5; no definite D call. Trimming stripped 4 bases from V and 3 bases from J, with 27 bases between. This CDR3 spans 18 amino acids. Germline values: CDR1 SQVTM, CDR2 ANQGSEA. CDR3 residues: CSVVVADFIADSKETQYF. In DNA, the CDR3 is TGCAGCGTTGTAGTGGCAGACTTTATCGCTGATTCAAAAGAGACCCAGTACTTC.

The rearrangement joins TRBV4-1 to TRBJ1-3; TRBD1 might be the D (5 bases). The germline gives CDR1 MGHRA, CDR2 YSYEKL. The CDR3 is made up of 18 amino acids. Trimming stripped 2 bases from V and 3 bases from J, with 20 bases between. Here the CDR3 reads CASSQPREGSVVGNTIYF. The DNA of the CDR3 is TGCGCCAGCAGCCAACCACGGGAGGGGAGCGTCGTTGGAAACACCATATATTTT.

This chain links TRBV10-3 with TRBJ2-1; 11 bases agree with TRBD2. The junction had 14 bases not matched to a gene; V was cut back by 3 bases and J by 7 bases. Looked up from germline, CDR1 is ENHRY and CDR2 is SYGVKD. This CDR3 is built from 18 residues. This CDR3 is CAISEYLAGGSGSNEQFF. The CDR3, as DNA: TGTGCCATCAGTGAATACCTAGCGGGAGGTTCAGGGTCGAATGAGCAGTTCTTC.

The gene calls are TRBV5-5 and TRBJ2-2; D not resolved. V was trimmed by 2 bases and J by 4 bases, leaving 9 bases between them. Germline assignment: CDR1 SGHKS and CDR2 YYEKEE (reference sequence). CDR3 length equals 14 residues. DNA for the CDR3: TGTGCCAGCAGCTTTCCCCTCGGCACCGGGGAGCTGTTTTTT. This sequence encodes CASSFPLGTGELFF.

CDR3 DNA sequence: TGTGCCAGCTCACCAGCTGCACCCCAGGCGAACTATGGCTACACCTTC. Its translation: CASSPAAPQANYGYTF. The chain employs TRBV18 and TRBJ1-2; no clear D. This CDR3 comprises 16 residues. CDR1 is KGHSH, CDR2 LQKENI, per germline. Trimming took off 2 bases at V and 2 bases at J, with 15 bases between the two ends. The variable domain in full, with the rest retrieved from reference TRBV18 and TRBJ1-2, is NAGVMQNPRHLVRRRGQEARLRCSPMKGHSHVYWYRQLPEEGLKFMVYLQKENIIDESGMPKERFSAEFPKEGPSILRIQQVVRGDSAAYFCASSPAAPQANYGYTFGSGTRLTVV.